This T cell receptor (beta chain) was recorded in a study of control samples from healthy donors and cancer patients. V was pared by 2 bases and J by 2 bases, with 2 bases of the junction left unmatched. This CDR3 is built from 13 residues. Germline lookup yields CDR1 SQVTM and CDR2 ANQGSEA. The assay was immunoSEQ multiplex PCR, and TCRdb's table has in-frame clones only and misses some. This sample has some 74,000 clones, with over 90% found just once. This chain joins TRBV29-1 and TRBJ1-1; 7 bases are shared with TRBD1. Source material: blood. This clonotype was sampled from a woman aged 30 to 39 in good health. DNA for the CDR3: TGCAGCGTTGAAAGAGGGGGCAACACTGAAGCTTTCTTT. Translating it yields CSVERGGNTEAFF. Drawing the rest from reference TRBV29-1 and TRBJ1-1, the complete variable domain is SAVISQKPSRDICQRGTSLTIQCQVDSQVTMMFWYRQQPGQSLTLIATANQGSEATYESGFVIDKFPISRPNLTFSTLTVSNMSPEDSSIYLCSVERGGNTEAFFGQGTRLTVV.